A selection of T cell receptor beta chains follows, all from one sample in a study of technical replicates of blood from several donors. Measured with immunoSEQ multiplex PCR; TCRdb has only the in-frame clones, and not every one. The profile shows 35,000 to 50,000 clones, 96% of them singletons. The sequenced material came from T cells isolated from PBMCs. These receptors were obtained from a human donor in good health. Both conserved end residues are part of each CDR3. D genes are given only for firm matches. A row's size may be missing; if present it is once, few, many or a size class.

clone_size,j_call,cdr3_length,v_call,d_call,cdr3_aa,cdr3_nt
NA,TRBJ1-5,14,TRBV6-5,NA,CASNEAVSNQPQHF,TGTGCCAGCAATGAAGCGGTCTCCAATCAGCCCCAGCATTTT
NA,TRBJ1-4,12,TRBV28,TRBD1,CAGGTGDEKLFF,TGTGCCGGAGGGACAGGGGACGAAAAACTGTTTTTT
NA,TRBJ1-4,15,TRBV5-1,NA,CASSFKGAANEKLFF,TGCGCCAGCAGCTTCAAAGGGGCTGCTAATGAAAAACTGTTTTTT
NA,TRBJ1-4,15,TRBV11-1,NA,CASSLPGQPNEKLFF,TGTGCCAGCAGCTTACCTGGACAACCTAATGAAAAACTGTTTTTT
NA,TRBJ2-1,15,TRBV18,TRBD2,CASSPLSGVYNEQFF,TGTGCCAGCTCACCTCTTAGCGGGGTTTACAATGAGCAGTTCTTC
NA,TRBJ2-3,15,TRBV7-8,TRBD1,CASSLGRGRPDTQYF,TGTGCCAGCAGCTTAGGCAGGGGGCGTCCAGATACGCAGTATTTT
once,TRBJ2-1,17,TRBV14,TRBD2,CASSQGMGLAGNNEQFF,TGTGCCAGCAGCCAAGGGATGGGACTAGCGGGGAACAATGAGCAGTTCTTC
NA,TRBJ2-2,12,TRBV11-2,NA,CASSRDTGELFF,TGTGCCAGCAGCCGGGACACCGGGGAGCTGTTTTTT
NA,TRBJ2-1,16,TRBV5-6,TRBD1,CASSLAGTGIRGEQFF,TGTGCCAGCAGCTTAGCCGGGACAGGGATCCGAGGTGAGCAGTTCTTC
NA,TRBJ2-3,16,TRBV11-3,TRBD2,CASSALAGVVPDTQYF,TGTGCCAGCAGCGCTCTAGCGGGAGTCGTCCCAGATACGCAGTATTTT
once,TRBJ2-1,15,TRBV6-6,TRBD1,CASSSPGQGYNEQFF,TGTGCCAGCAGTTCCCCGGGACAGGGATACAATGAGCAGTTCTTC
NA,TRBJ2-2,17,TRBV7-3,TRBD2,CASSLRLAGGPAGELFF,TGTGCCAGCAGCTTAAGACTAGCGGGAGGGCCTGCCGGGGAGCTGTTTTTT
NA,TRBJ2-7,14,TRBV10-3,NA,CAISDHDRPGEQYF,TGTGCCATCAGTGACCATGACAGGCCGGGTGAGCAGTACTTC
NA,TRBJ2-2,13,TRBV30,TRBD2,CAQGGKGTGELFF,TGTGCCCAGGGAGGGAAAGGCACCGGGGAGCTGTTTTTT
NA,TRBJ2-2,15,TRBV27,NA,CASSFRTSNTGELFF,TGTGCCAGCAGTTTTAGGACATCGAACACCGGGGAGCTGTTTTTT
NA,TRBJ1-1,13,TRBV7-7,NA,CASSSGLEDEAFF,TGTGCCAGCAGCTCGGGATTAGAAGATGAAGCTTTCTTT
NA,TRBJ2-4,16,TRBV5-8,TRBD1,CASSPDRGVIKNIQYF,TGTGCCAGCAGTCCTGACAGGGGAGTTATAAAAAACATTCAGTACTTC
NA,TRBJ1-2,14,TRBV5-1,TRBD1,CASSLGTGNYGYTF,TGCGCCAGCAGCTTGGGGACAGGGAACTATGGCTACACCTTC
once,TRBJ1-2,14,TRBV2,TRBD1,CASSDPGGNYGYTF,TGTGCCAGCAGTGATCCAGGGGGGAACTATGGCTACACCTTC
NA,TRBJ2-7,13,TRBV25-1,TRBD1,CASSGRDSYEQYF,TGTGCCAGCAGTGGCCGGGACAGCTACGAGCAGTACTTC
NA,TRBJ2-7,13,TRBV19,NA,CASRSGPSYEQYF,TGTGCCAGTAGATCAGGGCCATCCTACGAGCAGTACTTC
NA,TRBJ1-5,13,TRBV6-1,NA,CASSQWSYQPQHF,TGTGCCAGCAGTCAGTGGAGCTATCAGCCCCAGCATTTT
once,TRBJ1-2,16,TRBV6-1,TRBD1,CASSDRTVTGGYGYTF,TGTGCCAGCAGTGATAGGACCGTGACAGGGGGCTATGGCTACACCTTC
NA,TRBJ2-5,15,TRBV27,NA,CASSLFAEIQETQYF,TGTGCCAGCAGTTTATTTGCGGAAATCCAAGAGACCCAGTACTTC
NA,TRBJ2-1,15,TRBV27,TRBD2,CASSLLAGGNNEQFF,TGTGCCAGCAGTTTACTAGCGGGAGGAAACAATGAGCAGTTCTTC
NA,TRBJ1-3,21,TRBV9,TRBD1,CASSVGTTSRRYSKGAYTIYF,TGTGCCAGCAGCGTAGGGACAACATCCCGTAGATATAGCAAGGGGGCATACACCATATATTTT
once,TRBJ2-3,16,TRBV6-5,TRBD2,CASSYGLAGGPDTQYF,TGTGCCAGCAGTTACGGGCTAGCGGGAGGGCCAGATACGCAGTATTTT
NA,TRBJ1-3,15,TRBV10-3,NA,CAISESTASGNTIYF,TGTGCCATCAGTGAGTCGACAGCCTCTGGAAACACCATATATTTT
NA,TRBJ1-2,14,TRBV25-1,NA,CASSEAGIPYGYTF,TGTGCCAGCAGTGAGGCAGGGATTCCCTATGGCTACACCTTC
NA,TRBJ1-4,17,TRBV18,NA,CASSQYPGWTTNEKLFF,TGTGCCAGCTCACAGTATCCGGGGTGGACAACTAATGAAAAACTGTTTTTT